These 15 T cell receptor beta chains were all obtained from the same sample, sequenced in a study of blood T cells in healthy people across ages. Next came a second PCR, run for about 7 to 11 cycles, which used a sample-barcoded 5' primer along with a J-beta primer mix. A single record per CDR3 protein comes from TCRdb applying MiXCR to the 5' RACE reads. The table lists roughly 1,300,000 distinct CDR3 sequences, approximately 63% of them singletons. Sample: blood. These receptors all come from a man between 18 and 29 years old in good health.

This clonotype has more than one count but fewer than ten. The chain has TRBV5-1 and TRBJ1-4; 7 bases agree with TRBD1. Germline CDR1 is SGHRS and CDR2 is YFSETQ. The V gene end was trimmed by 0 bases and the J gene end by 6 bases; junction bases not matched to a gene: 8. CDR3 length: 16 residues. The CDR3 bases are TGCGCCAGCAGCTTGGAGGACCCCGGGACAGATGAAAAACTGTTTTTT. This codes for CASSLEDPGTDEKLFF.

The CDR3 DNA is TGTGCCAGCAGTGACAGAACTCGACTAGCCAAAAACATTCAGTACTTC. It specifies CASSDRTRLAKNIQYF. The chain is built from TRBV6-6 and TRBJ2-4, with D possibly being TRBD1 (5 bases). Trimming stripped 5 bases from V and 0 bases from J, with 14 bases between. Germline-derived CDR1 and CDR2 are MNHNY and SVGAGI (reference sequence). This CDR3 spans 16 amino acids.

This clonotype was seen only once. The chain has TRBV6-2 or TRBV6-3 and TRBJ1-2; TRBD1 is a possible D gene (5 bases). The V gene's germline CDR1 is MNHEY and CDR2 SVGEGT. The CDR3 consists of 14 residues. V was cut by 5 bases and J by 5 bases, with 15 bases left in between. DNA of the CDR3: TGTGCCAGCAGTCAATCCGGGACGGTATATGGCTACACCTTC. It encodes CASSQSGTVYGYTF.

The chain combines TRBV10-3 with TRBJ2-1; the D gene could be TRBD1 or TRBD2 (6 bases each). The length of the CDR3 is 15 residues. V dropped 8 bases and J dropped 5 bases, with 19 bases sitting between them. Germline CDR1 is ENHRY and CDR2 is SYGVKD. The CDR3 reads CAIGLQGGLNNEQFF. The CDR3 nucleotides are TGTGCCATCGGACTACAGGGAGGTCTCAACAATGAGCAGTTCTTC.

The rearrangement joins TRBV14 to TRBJ2-1; D may be TRBD1 (6 bases). V dropped 4 bases and J dropped 8 bases, with 18 bases sitting between them. Per germline, CDR1 SGHDN and CDR2 FVKESK. This CDR3 comprises 15 residues. The CDR3 DNA reads as TGTGCCAGCAGCCTAAGCACTCAGGGGCGGCATGAGCAGTTCTTC. This gives the protein CASSLSTQGRHEQFF.

This clonotype turned up a few times. This chain links TRBV29-1 with TRBJ2-1; 7 nucleotides agree with TRBD1. The CDR3 totals 13 residues. The V and J ends lost 4 bases and 5 bases, in that order; junction bases with no gene match: 5. Germline V gene data show CDR1 as SQVTM and CDR2 as ANQGSEA. CDR3 region: CSVGDRVNNEQFF. The DNA of the CDR3 is TGCAGCGTTGGGGACAGAGTTAACAATGAGCAGTTCTTC.

The rearrangement links TRBV5-1 to TRBJ2-1, with D perhaps matching TRBD1 or TRBD2 (5 bases each). The CDR3 contains 17 residues. CDR1 and CDR2 from the germline V gene are SGHRS and YFSETQ. V lost 4 bases to trimming and J lost 3 bases, with 20 bases between them. The CDR3 loop reads CASSRRPRVRGYNEQFF. The CDR3 DNA reads as TGCGCCAGCAGCCGGAGGCCCAGGGTCCGGGGCTACAATGAGCAGTTCTTC.

V gene TRBV6-6 combines with J gene TRBJ2-5; 10 bases map to TRBD2. Germline V gene sequence: CDR1 MNHNY, CDR2 SVGAGI (reference sequence). Unmatched junction bases numbered 8, after V lost 6 bases and J lost 1 base. The CDR3 is made up of 16 amino acids. CDR3 protein: CASSFLAGEIQETQYF. CDR3 coding DNA: TGTGCCAGCAGCTTCCTAGCGGGGGAGATCCAAGAGACCCAGTACTTC.

The rearrangement uses TRBV4-2 and TRBJ2-7; TRBD2 might be the D (6 bases). From germline, CDR1 is LGHNA and CDR2 YNFKEQ. CDR3 size: 18 residues. Trimming stripped 3 bases from V and 0 bases from J, with 21 bases between. The CDR3 region has the DNA TGTGCCAGCAGCCAGGATCTCACCTCGGGGACTTTCTCCTACGAGCAGTACTTC. Protein: CASSQDLTSGTFSYEQYF.

This clonotype was recorded a few times. The genes are TRBV4-2 and TRBJ2-3; D is possibly TRBD2 (6 bases). The CDR3 contains 18 residues. CDR1 and CDR2 (germline): LGHNA, YNFKEQ. Trimming cost V 2 bases and J 0 bases, with 18 bases left between them. As DNA, the CDR3 is TGTGCCAGCAGCCAATGGGAGGTCGGGGCGGCGAGCACAGATACGCAGTATTTT. It codes for CASSQWEVGAASTDTQYF.

The V call is TRBV6-5, the J call TRBJ2-5; 11 nucleotides line up with TRBD2. CDR3 length equals 16 residues. Germline lookup yields CDR1 MNHEY and CDR2 SVGAGI. V trimming: 0 bases; J trimming: 11 bases; junction bases outside the gene matches: 11. Written as DNA, the CDR3 is TGTGCCAGCAGTTACTCGCGACTAGCGGGGTACAATGAGCAGTACTTC. Translated: CASSYSRLAGYNEQYF.

Only a few counts were recorded for this clonotype. The genes are TRBV6-5 and TRBJ2-7, with D possibly matching TRBD2 (6 bases). Germline V lookup: CDR1 MNHEY, CDR2 SVGAGI. The CDR3 has 16 amino acids. Trimming pared 0 bases from V and 10 bases from J, leaving 22 bases between. This chain's CDR3 is CASSYSLGGQGGSQYF. CDR3 DNA sequence: TGTGCCAGCAGTTACTCCCTTGGCGGGCAAGGAGGGTCCCAGTACTTC.

This sequence joins TRBV4-2 and TRBJ1-2, with unresolved D. Trimming took off 1 base at V and 6 bases at J, with 15 bases between the two ends. This CDR3 has 15 residues. Germline CDR1 and CDR2: LGHNA and YNFKEQ. The chain's CDR3 is CASSQAPRVDDGYTF. In DNA form, the CDR3 reads TGTGCCAGCAGCCAAGCCCCACGGGTAGACGATGGCTACACCTTC.

A few counts support this clonotype. V is TRBV27 and J is TRBJ2-3; D is unclear. CDR1 MNHEY and CDR2 SMNVEV come from the germline V gene (reference sequence). This CDR3 spans 14 amino acids. Trimming took 4 bases from V and 6 from J, leaving 14 bases between them. The CDR3 loop reads CASSSHNQADTQYF. The CDR3 region has the DNA TGTGCCAGCAGTTCCCACAACCAAGCGGATACGCAGTATTTT.

This rearrangement joins TRBV15 to TRBJ2-1, with 8 bases aligning to TRBD2. CDR1 is LNHNV, CDR2 YYDKDF, per germline (reference sequence). The CDR3 consists of 15 residues. V was clipped by 0 bases and J by 6 bases; unmatched bases: 4. The CDR3: CATSRDLGTSNEQFF. CDR3 coding DNA: TGTGCCACCAGCAGAGATTTGGGGACTAGCAATGAGCAGTTCTTC.